Shown below are 3 T cell receptor beta chains from a single sample sequenced in a study of cytotoxic CD8 clonotypes in ibrutinib-treated CLL. Assay used: immunoSEQ multiplex PCR; TCRdb lists only in-frame clones, some missing. The data show approximately 100,000 clones, approximately 58% seen once. The sample was PBMCs, taken after 24 months of ibrutinib treatment. Source of these receptors: a human donor with chronic lymphocytic leukemia.

The rearrangement uses TRBV30 and TRBJ2-1; TRBD1 might be the D (6 bases). The V gene lost 0 bases and the J gene lost 0 bases, with 6 bases spanning the gap. From germline, CDR1 is GTSNPN and CDR2 SVGIG (reference sequence). The length of the CDR3 is 14 residues. CDR3: CAWSVGGSYNEQFF. CDR3 DNA sequence: TGTGCCTGGAGTGTAGGGGGCTCCTACAATGAGCAGTTCTTC.

This chain links TRBV28 with TRBJ1-1, with D uncertain. V dropped 5 bases and J dropped 0 bases, with 13 bases sitting between them. The V gene's germline CDR1 is MDHEN and CDR2 SYDVKM. The CDR3 is made up of 15 amino acids. The CDR3 loop is CASSLNRRMNTEAFF. The CDR3 nucleotides read TGTGCCAGCAGTCTCAACCGGAGGATGAACACTGAAGCTTTCTTT.

The CDR3 DNA reads TGTGCCAGCAGCGATATCCGTCGGACCTACGAGCAGTACTTC. Its protein is CASSDIRRTYEQYF. This chain joins TRBV6-1 and TRBJ2-7, with unresolved D. The germline V gene has CDR1 MNHNS and CDR2 SASEGT. Trimming pared 6 bases from V and 2 bases from J, leaving 14 bases between. This CDR3 is 14 amino acids long.